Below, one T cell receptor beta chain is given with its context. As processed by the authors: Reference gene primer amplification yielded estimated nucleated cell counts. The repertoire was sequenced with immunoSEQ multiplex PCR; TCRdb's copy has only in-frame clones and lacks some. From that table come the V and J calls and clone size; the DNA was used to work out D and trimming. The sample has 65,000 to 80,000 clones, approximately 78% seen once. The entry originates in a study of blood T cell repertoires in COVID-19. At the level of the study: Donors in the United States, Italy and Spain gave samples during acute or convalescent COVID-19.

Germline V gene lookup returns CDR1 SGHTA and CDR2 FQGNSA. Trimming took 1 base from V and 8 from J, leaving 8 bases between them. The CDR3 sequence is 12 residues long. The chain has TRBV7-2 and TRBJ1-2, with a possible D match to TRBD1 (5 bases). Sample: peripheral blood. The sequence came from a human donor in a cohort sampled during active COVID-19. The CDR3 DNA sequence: TGTGCCAGCAGCTTAGTAGGGGCCGGCTACACCTTC. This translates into CASSLVGAGYTF.